This T cell receptor (beta chain) was recorded in a study of human T cells and chemical hapten exposure. The time point here: pre-sensitization, week 0. Treatment noted: therapeutic diphenylcyclopropenone sensitization with weekly scalp DPC. V lost 3 bases to trimming and J lost 4 bases; unmatched junction nucleotides: 4. Germline CDR1 and CDR2: SGHTA and FQGNSA. CDR3 length: 14 residues. Per the authors' pipeline: A per-sample median of 95,638 TCRs was observed, with a range of roughly 23,224 to 750,000. TCRdb redid the calling of the RACE reads with MiXCR, one entry per CDR3 protein. TCRdb's processing, not the authors', yielded these V and J calls. The table includes 150,000 to 200,000 distinct CDR3 sequences, around 30% detected once.

The input for sequencing was whole blood, taken in connection with sensitization to the hapten diphenylcyclopropenone (DPC). The TCR sequence derives from a woman aged 30 to 39 with alopecia areata. Some clones in this sample may be carry-over from other donors' samples. The chain employs TRBV7-2 and TRBJ1-2; TRBD1 matches 8 bases. This CDR3 is CASSLDRVLYGYTF. DNA for the CDR3: TGTGCCAGCAGCTTGGACAGGGTACTCTATGGCTACACCTTC. Full variable domain (outside the CDR3, taken from reference TRBV7-2 and TRBJ1-2): GAGVSQSPSNKVTEKGKDVELRCDPISGHTALYWYRQSLGQGLEFLIYFQGNSAPDKSGLPSDRFSAERTGGSVSTLTIQRTQQEDSAVYLCASSLDRVLYGYTFGSGTRLTVV.